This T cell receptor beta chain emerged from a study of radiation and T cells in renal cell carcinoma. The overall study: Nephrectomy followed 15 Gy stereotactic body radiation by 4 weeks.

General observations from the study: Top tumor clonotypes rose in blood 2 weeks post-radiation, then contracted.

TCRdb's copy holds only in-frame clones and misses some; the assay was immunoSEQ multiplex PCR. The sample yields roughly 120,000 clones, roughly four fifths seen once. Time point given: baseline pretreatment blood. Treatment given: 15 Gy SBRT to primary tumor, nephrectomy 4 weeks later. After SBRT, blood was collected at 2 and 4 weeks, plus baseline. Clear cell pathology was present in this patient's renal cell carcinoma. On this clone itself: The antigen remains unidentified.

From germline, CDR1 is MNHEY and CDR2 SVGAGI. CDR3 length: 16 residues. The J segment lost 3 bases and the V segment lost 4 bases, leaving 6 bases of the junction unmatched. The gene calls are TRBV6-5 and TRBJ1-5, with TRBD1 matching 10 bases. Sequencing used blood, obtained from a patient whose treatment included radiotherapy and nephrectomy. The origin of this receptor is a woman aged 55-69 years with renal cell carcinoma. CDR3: CASSSRDRGNNQPQHF. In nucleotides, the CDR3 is TGTGCCAGCAGTTCCCGGGACAGGGGTAACAATCAGCCCCAGCATTTT.